This T cell receptor (beta chain) came from a study of CD8 T cells in Susac syndrome. Sequencing of TCR beta was performed on blood CD8+ T cells and on blood CD4+ T cells. Reverse transcription of roughly 0.45 to 1 ug RNA used random hexamers. The authors amplified TCR beta CDR3 across 54 Vbeta and 13 Jbeta using immunoSEQ multiplex PCR. TCRdb re-called the immunoSEQ multiplex PCR reads with MiXCR, one entry per CDR3 protein. The table lists roughly 180,000 distinct CDR3 sequences, just under 95% of them singletons. The receptor was isolated from a human donor in good health. Sequenced sample: CD4+ T cells from PBMCs.

The CDR3: CASSFLTGYTEAFF. DNA for the CDR3: TGTGCCAGTAGTTTCCTTACAGGTTACACTGAAGCTTTCTTT. The chain links TRBV19 to TRBJ1-1, with D tentatively TRBD1 (5 bases). V lost 5 bases and J lost 3, with 13 bases in between. CDR3 length: 14 residues. Per germline, CDR1 LNHDA and CDR2 SQIVND (reference sequence).